This entry is about one TCR beta chain. The table lists this clone with a count of one. The specificity of this receptor is unknown. No base quality values were provided; no much bigger clone lies one nucleotide off. The data were obtained in a study of blood T cell repertoires in COVID-19 (TCRdb year 2020). For the wider study: Samples from collaborators originated in the United States, Italy and Spain and spanned both the acute and convalescent phases of COVID-19. Deeply sampled blood TCRbeta repertoires from subjects exposed to, actively infected with, or recovered from COVID-19 were included in the dataset. The material from the prospective study consisted of cDNA or gDNA derived from T cells, B-cell-depleted T cells, or PBMCs. A de-identified subject ID, COVID-19 status, age in years and sex were almost always included in the sample metadata. Where HLA class I and class II types were available, the types were taken from metadata supplied by the sample provider, not from assay-based typing. A freely available public database, intended as a resource for researchers studying the immune response to SARS-CoV-2, is where the repertoires were released. The samples were drawn from two sources: the first 160 participants of the ongoing ImmuneRACE study, and fewer than 1,500 subjects contributed by 6 global collaborators.

The CDR3 holds 18 amino acids from the cysteine to the phenylalanine. Only CDR3 DNA remains: 54 bases, in frame from the first base. Compared with germline, V lacks 1 base and J lacks 4 bases; bases without a gene match: 12. CDR1 and CDR2, looked up from the germline V gene (reference sequence), are LGHDT and YNNKEL. Study-wide conclusions, independent of this receptor: The amount of clinical and demographic metadata varied by source and participant and was provided uncurated.

The immunoSEQ Assay, a bias-controlled multiplex PCR, was used to amplify TCRbeta CDR3 regions from genomic DNA. Turning to the authors' computational methods: The number of nucleated cells in each sample was estimated from the amplification of reference gene primers within the assay. Sequence reads were collapsed and filtered to measure the absolute abundance of every unique TCRbeta CDR3 rearrangement. Productive Simpson clonality was computed per sample as the square root of Simpson's diversity index over productive rearrangements. This is the immuneACCESS table as TCRdb keeps it, with only in-frame sequences that have V and J called. A part of the clones is gone; compared with another copy, unresolved V genes explain less than half, and the rest is unexplained. That table is the source of V, J and clone size, and D and trimming were worked out from the DNA. The sample data list about 280,000 clones, and around 83% of these were observed just once. The ten largest clones represent 5% of the sample.

Participants in the prospective study were enrolled through a virtual design, were aged roughly 18 to 90 years, and lived in roughly 26 United States geographic areas. Cohort assignment in the prospective study relied on participant-reported clinical history from a screening survey and a study questionnaire. Exposed participants had been in contact with someone with a PCR-confirmed or clinician-diagnosed COVID-19 case within 2 weeks of study entry. In the prospective study, mobile phlebotomists collected whole blood, serum and a nasopharyngeal or oropharyngeal swab from each participant. Over a roughly two-month period, participants in the prospective study had the option of providing additional blood draws and questionnaires. Before DNA extraction, blood samples from the prospective study were shipped at room temperature or frozen.

This clonotype was obtained from a man aged 35-49 years who had been exposed to COVID-19. The sample taken for sequencing was PBMCs or T cells enriched from blood (not recorded which). The rearranged segments are TRBV3-1 (or the pseudogene TRBV3-2) and TRBJ1-4, with 7 bases aligning to TRBD1. The CDR3 region: CASSQGTGALYFNEKLFF. The nucleotide sequence is given as TGTGCCAGCAGCCAAGGAACAGGGGCGTTATATTTTAATGAAAAACTGTTTTTT.